A single sample is the source of the 24 T cell receptor beta chains below, sequenced in a study of Graves' ophthalmopathy and Graves' hyperthyroidism (dated by TCRdb to 2016 to 2019). The reads were generated on an Illumina HiSeq 2000. TCR beta CDR3 regions were amplified from RNA transcripts for repertoire sequencing. A first-round RT-PCR used HTBI primers with the Qiagen OneStep RT-PCR kit, followed by a second-round multiplex PCR, size selection and purification. TCRdb passed the public sequencing reads through fastp at Q25 and MiXCR, retaining productive beta sequences. Here each entry gathers all rows of one CDR3 protein and keeps the most common genes and DNA. For this sample the table gives approximately 460,000 distinct CDR3 sequences, of which over 13% were detected only once. The ten top clones hold about a tenth of the sample. The source material was blood. These receptors were obtained from a woman in her twenties or thirties with Graves' ophthalmopathy. Donor details come from another sample of the same person, matched by shared clones.

This clonotype was observed at least ten times. The chain employs TRBV19 and TRBJ1-5, with 11 bases lining up with TRBD1. The CDR3 spans 16 residues. The germline CDR1 and CDR2 sequences are LNHDA and SQIVND (reference sequence). After removal of 5 bases from V and 6 bases from J, the junction contained 9 bases not matched to a gene. The CDR3 loop reads CASSPAWTGGGQPQHF. The CDR3 DNA reads as TGTGCCAGTAGTCCCGCGTGGACAGGGGGCGGTCAGCCCCAGCATTTT.

The table lists this clonotype with many counts. The gene calls are TRBV20-1 and TRBJ1-1; 7 bases fit TRBD1. This CDR3 is built from 14 residues. V lost 2 bases to trimming and J lost 0 bases; unmatched junction nucleotides: 3. CDR1 is DFQATT and CDR2 is SNEGSKA in the germline V gene (reference sequence). The CDR3 nucleotides are TGCAGTGCTAGACCAGGGGGGGTGAACACTGAAGCTTTCTTT. Its protein is CSARPGGVNTEAFF.

This clonotype was seen repeatedly, ten times or more. The J gene is TRBJ2-2, the V gene TRBV10-1, with D uncertain. Germline V gene data show CDR1 as WNHNN and CDR2 as SYGVQD (reference sequence). Deletions cut 1 base from V and 0 bases from J, with 15 bases between. This CDR3 region has 18 residues. The DNA of the CDR3 is TGCGCCAGCAGTGAGTTTGCTACCCCGAGGCCGAACACCGGGGAGCTGTTTTTT. This sequence encodes CASSEFATPRPNTGELFF.

This clonotype occurred many times. The V gene is TRBV28, the J gene TRBJ1-3, with 9 nucleotides matching TRBD1. This CDR3 is built from 15 residues. Unmatched junction bases numbered 6, after V lost 5 bases and J lost 4 bases. Germline assignment: CDR1 MDHEN and CDR2 SYDVKM. The CDR3 sequence: CASSPDRGEGNTIYF. The CDR3 DNA follows: TGTGCCAGCAGTCCGGACAGGGGAGAAGGAAACACCATATATTTT. The full variable domain, in which reference TRBV28 and TRBJ1-3 provide the parts outside the CDR3, is DVKVTQSSRYLVKRTGEKVFLECVQDMDHENMFWYRQDPGLGLRLIYFSYDVKMKEKGDIPEGYSVSREKKERFSLILESASTNQTSMYLCASSPDRGEGNTIYFGEGSWLTVV.

This clonotype has a handful of counts. The rearrangement uses TRBV5-6 and TRBJ1-5; D unclear. V lost 0 bases to trimming and J lost 3 bases, with 7 bases between them. From germline, CDR1 is SGHDT and CDR2 YYEEEE. The CDR3 is 14 residues long. In nucleotides, the CDR3 is TGTGCCAGCAGCTTGGGGGTGTACAATCAGCCCCAGCATTTT. This gives the protein CASSLGVYNQPQHF.

This clonotype was recorded many times. The V call is TRBV5-1, the J call TRBJ1-2; D unclear. The germline V and J ends were trimmed by 4 bases and 4 bases, with 11 bases remaining between them. From germline, CDR1 is SGHRS and CDR2 YFSETQ. The CDR3 has 13 residues. As DNA, the CDR3 is TGCGCCAGCAGCCCCGAAGGCTCCTATGGCTACACCTTC. Translating gives CASSPEGSYGYTF.

This clonotype appeared many times. The chain carries TRBV6-1 and TRBJ2-5; a weak D match, TRBD1 (5 bases). Trimming left V 4 bases short and J 6 bases short, with 15 bases between. Germline V lookup: CDR1 MNHNS, CDR2 SASEGT. The CDR3 consists of 14 residues. CDR3 region: CASSARQPLKTQYF. The CDR3 nucleotides are TGTGCCAGCAGTGCTCGACAGCCACTTAAGACCCAGTACTTC.

There are a few counts of this clonotype. The chain couples TRBV12-3 or TRBV12-4 to TRBJ1-1; D is unresolved. CDR3 length: 16 amino acids. V lost 5 bases to trimming and J lost 4 bases, with 20 bases between them. CDR3: CASSTNFPSTGTEAFF. CDR3 in DNA: TGTGCCAGCAGTACTAACTTCCCTTCTACCGGCACTGAAGCTTTCTTT.

A few counts support this clonotype. A junction end diverges from the germline sequence, so it may reflect a read error. The chain has TRBV29-1 and TRBJ1-1; TRBD1 matches at 7 bases. The germline V gene encodes CDR1 SQVTM and CDR2 ANQGSEA. This CDR3 is 14 amino acids long. CDR3 residues: CSAERGLPNTEAFF. Here the CDR3 DNA reads TGCAGCGCTGAAAGGGGGCTACCGAACACTGAAGCTTTCTTT. The whole variable domain, remainder taken from reference TRBV29-1 and TRBJ1-1, is SAVISQKPSRDICQRGTSLTIQCQVDSQVTMMFWYRQQPGQSLTLIATANQGSEATYESGFVIDKFPISRPNLTFSTLTVSNMSPEDSSIYLCSAERGLPNTEAFFGQGTRLTVV.

This clonotype appeared many times. The chain links TRBV7-8 to TRBJ2-2; a possible D gene is TRBD1 (5 bases). The CDR3 loop spans 15 amino acids. Looked up from germline, CDR1 is SGHVS and CDR2 is FQNEAQ. V dropped 2 bases and J dropped 7 bases, with 14 bases sitting between them. Written as DNA, the CDR3 is TGTGCCAGCAGCTTATCTAGGGGCGCCTTCGGGGAGCTGTTTTTT. The encoded protein is CASSLSRGAFGELFF.

This clonotype was observed at least ten times. The rearrangement links TRBV28 to TRBJ2-5; D is ambiguous. Germline V gives CDR1 MDHEN, CDR2 SYDVKM. The ends were cut back, 4 bases at V and 0 bases at J, with 12 bases in the middle. The CDR3 sequence is 15 residues long. CDR3 sequence (DNA): TGTGCCAGCAGTTCCCTGGTACGGGACCAAGAGACCCAGTACTTC. Protein: CASSSLVRDQETQYF.

J is TRBJ1-3 and V is TRBV11-2; D is possibly TRBD1 (5 bases). V dropped 3 bases and J dropped 4 bases, with 13 bases sitting between them. Germline-derived CDR1 and CDR2 are SGHAT and FQNNGV. The CDR3 spans 15 residues. DNA for the CDR3: TGTGCCAGCAGCTTTCTCGGGACCACCGGAAACACCATATATTTT. It encodes CASSFLGTTGNTIYF.

There are many counts of this clonotype. CDR3 nucleotides: TGTGCCAGCAGTGAGCAGGGAGGGAACATTCAGTACTTC. Translating it yields CASSEQGGNIQYF. The chain is built from TRBV2 and TRBJ2-4, with 7 nucleotides matching TRBD2. The V gene's germline CDR1 is SNHLY and CDR2 FYNNEI. V was pared by 3 bases and J by 7 bases, with 3 bases of the junction left unmatched. CDR3 length: 13 residues. Full variable domain (outside the CDR3, taken from reference TRBV2 and TRBJ2-4): EPEVTQTPSHQVTQMGQEVILRCVPISNHLYFYWYRQILGQKVEFLVSFYNNEISEKSEIFDDQFSVERPDGSNFTLKIRSTKLEDSAMYFCASSEQGGNIQYFGAGTRLSVL.

This sequence joins TRBV19 and TRBJ1-5, with D possibly TRBD1 on 5 matching bases. V was pared by 3 bases and J by 0 bases, with 9 bases between. The CDR3 extends over 15 amino acids. Germline V gene data show CDR1 as LNHDA and CDR2 as SQIVND (reference sequence). The CDR3 bases are TGTGCCAGTAGTATCTACGGACATAGCAATCAGCCCCAGCATTTT. Amino acids: CASSIYGHSNQPQHF.

The sample holds a few counts of this clonotype. Sequence at one end of the junction differs from germline and may be a read error. This chain uses TRBV20-1 with TRBJ2-7, with 9 bases lining up with TRBD1. The CDR3 loop spans 15 amino acids. Looked up from germline, CDR1 is DFQATT and CDR2 is SNEGSKA (reference sequence). CDR3 nucleotide sequence: TGCAGTGCTAGTCCCCCGGGACAGGGCCCTTACGGGCAGTACTTC. It codes for CSASPPGQGPYGQYF.

This clonotype was counted between two and nine times. Here the CDR3 reads CASRLGPLGETQYF. The CDR3 region has the DNA TGTGCCAGCAGGTTGGGACCTCTAGGGGAGACCCAGTACTTC. V is TRBV2 and J is TRBJ2-5; D is possibly TRBD1 or TRBD2 (5 bases each). Trimming shortened V by 6 bases and J by 5 bases, and 16 bases separated the two germline ends. CDR1 is SNHLY, CDR2 FYNNEI, per germline. There are 14 residues in the CDR3.

In its sample, this clonotype was seen many times. The chain is built from TRBV11-2 and TRBJ1-2; unclear D gene. Germline V gene lookup returns CDR1 SGHAT and CDR2 FQNNGV. V shed 0 bases and J shed 8 bases, with 10 bases lying between them. The CDR3 runs 13 residues. In DNA, the CDR3 is TGTGCCAGCAGCTTAGAAACAGACCGGGGCTACACCTTC. Residues: CASSLETDRGYTF.

Ten or more counts support this clonotype. V usage is TRBV5-5 and J usage is TRBJ2-7; the D gene is possibly TRBD1 (5 bases). The CDR3 runs to 15 residues. Germline loops: CDR1 SGHKS, CDR2 YYEKEE (reference sequence). Trimming took off 4 bases at V and 1 base at J, with 15 bases between the two ends. CDR3 bases: TGTGCCAGCAGCAGTGGGGCAGGTTCTTCCTACGAGCAGTACTTC. Its translation is CASSSGAGSSYEQYF.

This clonotype was counted many times. V gene TRBV5-1 combines with J gene TRBJ2-6; D may be TRBD1 (5 bases). Germline V gene lookup returns CDR1 SGHRS and CDR2 YFSETQ. This CDR3 has 17 amino acids. Trimming left V 2 bases short and J 0 bases short, with 12 bases between. The CDR3: CASSLDSLSSGANVLTF. In DNA form, the CDR3 reads TGCGCCAGCAGCTTAGACAGCCTCAGCTCTGGGGCCAACGTCCTGACTTTC. The entire variable domain, with the rest obtained from reference TRBV5-1 and TRBJ2-6, is as follows: KAGVTQTPRYLIKTRGQQVTLSCSPISGHRSVSWYQQTPGQGLQFLFEYFSETQRNKGNFPGRFSGRQFSNSRSEMNVSTLELGDSALYLCASSLDSLSSGANVLTFGAGSRLTVL.

This clonotype was seen ten or more times. CDR3 in DNA: TGCAGTGCCCGGGATCCAAACGGGAATTCACCCCTCCACTTT. Translating it yields CSARDPNGNSPLHF. The chain is built from TRBV20-1 and TRBJ1-6; D is ambiguous. CDR3 length: 14 amino acids. The germline V and J ends were trimmed by 6 bases and 7 bases, with 16 bases remaining between them. Germline lookup yields CDR1 DFQATT and CDR2 SNEGSKA (reference sequence).

V usage is TRBV5-1 and J usage is TRBJ2-7; D ambiguous. The CDR3 is made up of 12 amino acids. Per germline, CDR1 SGHRS and CDR2 YFSETQ. V was pared by 5 bases and J by 6 bases, with 12 bases between. The CDR3 bases are TGCGCCAGCAGGGACGGAGCGACCGAGCAGTACTTC. Amino acids: CASRDGATEQYF.

This clonotype was recorded many times. This chain joins TRBV2 and TRBJ2-5; D is undetermined. This CDR3 is built from 13 residues. Germline CDR1 and CDR2: SNHLY and FYNNEI. The V gene lost 7 bases and the J gene lost 9 bases, with 18 bases spanning the gap. In DNA form, the CDR3 reads TGTGCCAGCAATTCTTTCGGCGGCGAGGCCCAGTACTTC. Its protein is CASNSFGGEAQYF.

This clonotype was counted at least ten times. This chain uses TRBV6-5 with TRBJ2-7, with 8 bases matching TRBD1. After removal of 5 bases from V and 2 bases from J, the junction contained 23 bases not matched to a gene. The CDR3 has 20 residues. CDR1 and CDR2 (germline): MNHEY, SVGAGI. The CDR3 DNA reads as TGTGCCAGCAGTACCGACTACCCCCCCTCACGACAGGGGTTGACCTACGAGCAGTACTTC. Translation: CASSTDYPPSRQGLTYEQYF.

The gene calls are TRBV6-2 or TRBV6-3 and TRBJ2-2; unclear D gene. V was pared by 8 bases and J by 3 bases, with 10 bases between. CDR1 MNHEY and CDR2 SVGEGT come from the germline V gene. The CDR3 runs to 13 residues. The CDR3 region is CASFVMDTGELFF. The CDR3 DNA follows: TGTGCCAGCTTCGTAATGGACACCGGGGAGCTGTTTTTT.